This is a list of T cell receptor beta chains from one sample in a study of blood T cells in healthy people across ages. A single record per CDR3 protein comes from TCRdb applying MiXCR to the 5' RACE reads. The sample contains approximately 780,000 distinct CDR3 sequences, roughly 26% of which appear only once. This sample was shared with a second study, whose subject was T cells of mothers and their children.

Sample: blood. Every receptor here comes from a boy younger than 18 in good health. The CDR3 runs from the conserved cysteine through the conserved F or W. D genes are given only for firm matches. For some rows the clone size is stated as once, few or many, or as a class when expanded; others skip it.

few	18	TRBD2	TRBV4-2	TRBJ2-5	TGTGCCAGCAGCCAAGAACCTAGCGGGGGTCGCCCGGGAGAGACCCAGTACTTC	CASSQEPSGGRPGETQYF
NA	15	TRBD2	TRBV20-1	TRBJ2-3	TGCAGTGCTAGAGAGGCTAGCGGGGGGACAGATACGCAGTATTTT	CSAREASGGTDTQYF
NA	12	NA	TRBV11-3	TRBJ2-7	TGTGCCAGCAGCTTTATCTGGTACGAGCAGTACTTC	CASSFIWYEQYF
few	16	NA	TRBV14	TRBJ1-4	TGTGCCAGCAGCCAAAGGGGAACAGGGATTAATGAAAAACTGTTTTTT	CASSQRGTGINEKLFF
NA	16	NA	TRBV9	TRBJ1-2	TGTGCCAGCAGCGTAGGGGGCGGGACTGGGAACTATGCCTACACCTTC	CASSVGGGTGNYAYTF
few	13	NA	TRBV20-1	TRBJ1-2	TGCAGTGCTAGAGAACGGAAGAACTATGGCTACACCTTC	CSARERKNYGYTF
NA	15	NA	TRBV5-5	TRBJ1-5	TGTGCCAGCAGCTTGTTAGGACAGACTTATCAGCCCCAGCATTTT	CASSLLGQTYQPQHF
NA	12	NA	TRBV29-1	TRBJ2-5	TGCAGCGTTGATAACCCGGGGGAGACCCAGTACTTC	CSVDNPGETQYF
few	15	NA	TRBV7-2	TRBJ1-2	TGTGCCAGCAGCTTAGGCCAGGGAATGGCCTATGGCTACACCTTC	CASSLGQGMAYGYTF
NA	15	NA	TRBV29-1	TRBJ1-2	TGCAGCGTTGTGTTGATCGGGACGACCCACTATGGCTACACCTTC	CSVVLIGTTHYGYTF
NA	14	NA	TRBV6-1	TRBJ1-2	TGTGCCAGCGTCTCTTCTCCCTCTAACTATGGCTACACCTTC	CASVSSPSNYGYTF
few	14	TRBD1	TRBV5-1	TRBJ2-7	TGCGCCAGCAGCTTGACAGGGGCAGGAGACGAGCAGTACTTC	CASSLTGAGDEQYF
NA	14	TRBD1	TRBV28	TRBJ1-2	TGTGCCAGCAGTCCAAGGAGGGGGCCCTATGGCTACACCTTC	CASSPRRGPYGYTF
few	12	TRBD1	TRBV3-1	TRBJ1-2	TGTGCCAGCGGCACAGGGGGCTATGGCTACACCTTC	CASGTGGYGYTF
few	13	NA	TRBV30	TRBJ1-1	TGTGCCTGGAGTGGAAGGGCGAACACTGAAGCTTTCTTT	CAWSGRANTEAFF
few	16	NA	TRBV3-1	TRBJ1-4	TGTGCCAGCAGCCAAGATTCTGAACTAGTAAAGGAAAAACTGTTTTTT	CASSQDSELVKEKLFF
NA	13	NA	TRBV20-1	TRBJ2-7	TGCAGTGCTACGGGGGCCCTGACGGGGGAGCAGTACTTC	CSATGALTGEQYF
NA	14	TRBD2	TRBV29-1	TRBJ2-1	TGCAGCGTCGGGTCTAGCGGGAGGGGCAATGAGCAGTTCTTC	CSVGSSGRGNEQFF
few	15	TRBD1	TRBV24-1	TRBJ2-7	TGTGCCACCAGTGATCGGACAGGGGGAAGGGACGAGCAGTACTTC	CATSDRTGGRDEQYF
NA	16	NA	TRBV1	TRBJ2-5	TGCACCAGCAGTGATTTGGATGCGGGGGTTCAAGAGACCCAGTACTTC	CTSSDLDAGVQETQYF
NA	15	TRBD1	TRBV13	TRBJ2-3	TGTGCCAGCAGCTTAGGGACAGGGGTGACAGATACGCAGTATTTT	CASSLGTGVTDTQYF
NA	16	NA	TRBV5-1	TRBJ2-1	TGCGCCAGCAGCCCGGGGACCACCCTTATTGGGAATGAGCAGTTCTTC	CASSPGTTLIGNEQFF
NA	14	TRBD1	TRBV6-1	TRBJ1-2	TGTGCCAGCACCAGACAGGGAATACCATATGGCTACACCTTC	CASTRQGIPYGYTF
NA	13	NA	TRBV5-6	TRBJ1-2	TGTGCCAGCAGCACGGCACTTTCCTATGGCTACACCTTC	CASSTALSYGYTF
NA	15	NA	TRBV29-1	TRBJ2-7	TGCAGCGTTTCCTCATCGCGGAGGCTCTCCTACGAGCAGTACTTC	CSVSSSRRLSYEQYF
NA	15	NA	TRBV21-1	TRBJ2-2	TGTGCCAGCAGCAAAGAAGGGAGGCGCAGGAGGGAGCTGTTTTTT	CASSKEGRRRRELFF
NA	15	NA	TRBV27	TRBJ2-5	TGTGCCAGCAAACCCGCTGTGGGGGCGCAAGAGACCCAGTACTTC	CASKPAVGAQETQYF
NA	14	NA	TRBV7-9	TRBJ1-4	TGTGCCAGCAGCTTGGACACAACTAATGAAAAACTGTTTTTT	CASSLDTTNEKLFF
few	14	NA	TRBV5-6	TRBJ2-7	TGTGCCAGCAGCCCGGCTACAGGCTCCTACGAGCAGTACTTC	CASSPATGSYEQYF
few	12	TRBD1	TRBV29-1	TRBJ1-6	TGCAGCGCCGGACAGGGAAATTCACCCCTCCACTTT	CSAGQGNSPLHF
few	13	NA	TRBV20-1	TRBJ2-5	TGCAGTGCTCTTGGACAGAATCAAGAGACCCAGTACTTC	CSALGQNQETQYF
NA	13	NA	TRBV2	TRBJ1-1	TGTGCCAACAGCTTTGACAGGAACACTGAGGCTTTCTTT	CANSFDRNTEAFF
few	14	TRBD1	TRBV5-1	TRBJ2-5	TGCGCCAGCGGCCTCACAGGGGACACCCAGACCCAGTACTTC	CASGLTGDTQTQYF
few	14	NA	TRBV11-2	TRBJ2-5	TGTGCCAGCAACCAAGGGACAAGACAAGAGACCCAGTACTTC	CASNQGTRQETQYF
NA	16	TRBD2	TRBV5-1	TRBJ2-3	TGCGCCAGCAGCTTGGTTGCTAGCGGGAGCGCAGATACGCAGTATTTT	CASSLVASGSADTQYF
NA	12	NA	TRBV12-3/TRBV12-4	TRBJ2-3	TGTGCCGGCACCAGGGGCGCAGATACGCAGTATTTT	CAGTRGADTQYF
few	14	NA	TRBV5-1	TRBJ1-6	TGCGCCAGCAGCTTGGAAGGGAGCCCGACACCCCTCCACTTT	CASSLEGSPTPLHF
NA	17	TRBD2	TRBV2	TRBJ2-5	TGTGCCAGCAATCCTATAACCGGGACTAGCGGCCCAGCTGCCCAGTACTTC	CASNPITGTSGPAAQYF
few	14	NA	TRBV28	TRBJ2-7	TGTGCCAGCATCCGACCGGGCCACGGGGACGAGCAGTACTTC	CASIRPGHGDEQYF
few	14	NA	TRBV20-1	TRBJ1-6	TGCAGTGCTAGAGATCACCGGGAGAATTCACCCCTCCACTTT	CSARDHRENSPLHF